The following is a T cell receptor beta chain sequence with its context. As yet, its antigen is unknown. This entry is derived from a study of blood T cells in healthy people across ages. Study-wide results and limits: Per million T cells, the diversity of TCR beta decreased roughly linearly as age advanced. When set beside aged donors, long-lived donors presented more naive CD4+ cells and higher diversity.

The ends were cut back, 4 bases at V and 4 bases at J, with 12 bases in the middle. The CDR3 covers 14 residues. The germline gives CDR1 SGHAT, CDR2 FQNNGV. It was with a sample-barcoded 5' primer and a J-beta primer mix that a second PCR of about 6 to 12 cycles was run. Samples each returned at least 2.5 million CDR3-containing paired-end reads. One entry per CDR3 protein, called by TCRdb with MiXCR from the 5' RACE reads. The profile shows 1 million or so distinct CDR3 sequences, under 55% of them singletons. The origin of this receptor is a woman aged 55-69 years in good health. Sequences were obtained from blood. The V gene is TRBV11-2, the J gene TRBJ2-3; no reliable D call. CDR3 loop: CASSSDRHADTQYF. The CDR3 DNA reads as TGTGCCAGCAGCTCGGACCGACACGCAGATACGCAGTATTTT.